Below, 11 T cell receptor beta chains from the same sample are listed, as sequenced in a study of blood T cell repertoires in COVID-19. The protocol was immunoSEQ multiplex PCR, while the TCRdb copy is restricted to in-frame clones and leaves out a portion. This table holds about 210,000 clones, around 81% found once. Material: PBMCs or T cells enriched from blood (not recorded which). The receptors shown here come from a man aged 25-45 years with acute COVID-19.

The CDR3 coding sequence is TGTGCCAGCAGTTACCCGGGGTTCACCGGGGAGCTGTTTTTT. It specifies CASSYPGFTGELFF. This chain connects TRBV6-2 or TRBV6-3 to TRBJ2-2; tentatively, D is TRBD2 (5 bases). The CDR3 is made up of 14 amino acids. Trimming removed 2 bases from V and 4 bases from J, with 8 bases in between. CDR1 MNHEY and CDR2 SVGEGT come from the germline V gene.

J is TRBJ1-2 and V is TRBV18; possibly TRBD1 for D (6 bases). Trimming took off 5 bases at V and 6 bases at J, with 19 bases between the two ends. The CDR3 is 15 amino acids. From germline, CDR1 is KGHSH and CDR2 LQKENI. The CDR3: CASSSTTGSVDGYTF. The CDR3 nucleotides read TGTGCCAGCTCATCTACCACAGGGAGTGTTGATGGCTACACCTTC.

The chain joins TRBV2 to TRBJ1-2; 12 bases align to TRBD1. In germline, CDR1 is SNHLY, CDR2 FYNNEI. The CDR3 extends over 15 amino acids. Trimming at V came to 6 bases and at J to 7 bases, leaving 9 bases not matched to a gene. The CDR3, as DNA: TGTGCCAGCAGCGAGACCGGGACAGGGGGCGGTGGCTACACCTTC. This encodes CASSETGTGGGGYTF.

This clone occurred once. The chain links TRBV4-1 to TRBJ1-2; D is ambiguous. V lost 5 bases, J lost 7 bases, and 17 bases lay in between. Germline values: CDR1 MGHRA, CDR2 YSYEKL. The CDR3 consists of 14 residues. The DNA for the CDR3 is TGCGCCAGCAGCTCCCCCAGTCGGGTTTCTGGCTACACCTTC. This translates into CASSSPSRVSGYTF.

V gene TRBV24-1 combines with J gene TRBJ2-5; the match to TRBD2 covers 9 bases. The ends lost 4 bases at V and 5 bases at J; junction bases unmatched: 4. The CDR3 totals 14 residues. The V gene's germline CDR1 is KGHDR and CDR2 SFDVKD. Here the CDR3 DNA reads TGTGCCACCAGTGAGACTAGCGGACCGGAGACCCAGTACTTC. This codes for CATSETSGPETQYF.

This sequence joins TRBV12-3 or TRBV12-4 and TRBJ1-3; 7 positions match TRBD1. The CDR3 spans 13 residues. J lost 7 bases, V lost 5 bases, and 5 bases had no gene match. The CDR3, as DNA: TGTGCCAGCAGTGCGAACAGGGGTAACACCATATATTTT. Residues: CASSANRGNTIYF.

The chain employs TRBV6-5 and TRBJ1-5; 7 bases align to TRBD1. The CDR3 runs 15 residues. Germline CDR1 and CDR2: MNHEY and SVGAGI. Trimming at V came to 6 bases and at J to 5 bases, leaving 10 bases not matched to a gene. The DNA of the CDR3 is TGTGCCAGCAGAGTGAGGCAGGGGGACTATCAGCCCCAGCATTTT. Translation gives CASRVRQGDYQPQHF.

The chain carries TRBV4-1 and TRBJ2-7; a possible D gene is TRBD2 (6 bases). The CDR3 loop spans 14 amino acids. V lost 0 bases and J 6 bases, leaving 12 bases between the germline ends. Looked up from germline, CDR1 is MGHRA and CDR2 is YSYEKL. The CDR3 region is CASSQDRLGGEQYF. For the CDR3, the DNA is TGCGCCAGCAGCCAAGACCGGCTGGGGGGCGAGCAGTACTTC.

This clone has a handful of counts. The rearrangement uses TRBV4-1 and TRBJ2-1, with 7 nucleotides matching TRBD1. V trimming: 4 bases; J trimming: 8 bases; junction bases outside the gene matches: 2. This CDR3 spans 12 amino acids. Germline V gene data show CDR1 as MGHRA and CDR2 as YSYEKL. The CDR3 is CASSLTGDEQFF. CDR3 coding DNA: TGCGCCAGCAGCCTAACAGGGGATGAGCAGTTCTTC.

This chain uses TRBV7-3 with TRBJ2-1, with 9 bases fitting TRBD2. Trimming removed 1 base from V and 7 bases from J; junction bases left unmatched: 8. Germline loops: CDR1 SGHTA, CDR2 FQGTGA. The CDR3 is made up of 16 amino acids. The CDR3: CASSLMGSGGLNEQFF. Here the CDR3 DNA reads TGTGCCAGCAGCTTAATGGGTAGCGGGGGACTAAATGAGCAGTTCTTC. Supplemented by reference TRBV7-3 and TRBJ2-1, the full variable domain reads GAGVSQTPSNKVTEKGKYVELRCDPISGHTALYWYRQSLGQGPEFLIYFQGTGAADDSGLPNDRFFAVRPEGSVSTLKIQRTERGDSAVYLCASSLMGSGGLNEQFFGPGTRLTVL.

The rearrangement joins TRBV5-1 to TRBJ1-1, with a tentative D call TRBD1 (6 bases). CDR1 is SGHRS and CDR2 is YFSETQ in the germline V gene. The CDR3 has 14 residues. Trimming shortened V by 2 bases and J by 5 bases, and 13 bases separated the two germline ends. The CDR3 loop is CASSLQGPQTEAFF. CDR3 coding DNA: TGCGCCAGCAGCTTACAGGGCCCTCAGACTGAAGCTTTCTTT.